This T cell receptor beta chain emerged from a study of T-cell reconstitution after alpha-beta-depleted transplantation in children. Study results and limitations: Several hundred graft clones that had expanded were reportedly the source of alpha-beta T cells about two months after transplant. Hyperexpanded clones declined; after one year, newly produced T cells mostly supplied diversity. Some patients showed high day-60 TCRbeta diversity, which derived from surviving recipient T cells and thymic progenitors.

The TCRbeta library incorporated unique molecular identifiers. TCRdb independently ran MiXCR on the PCR reads; one entry per CDR3 protein. This table holds roughly 100,000 distinct CDR3 sequences, around 7.8% found once. Comment on this clonotype: What it binds is not known.

Germline values: CDR1 SGHRS, CDR2 YFSETQ. The V end was cut by 1 base, the J end by 1 base, with 14 bases between. The length of the CDR3 is 16 residues. The TCR was taken from a boy aged 2 to 10 with acute lymphoblastic leukemia, due to receive a stem cell transplant. The chain couples TRBV5-1 to TRBJ2-5; weak D call: TRBD1 (6 bases). The sequences come from PBMCs, collected before TCRalphabeta/CD19-depleted stem cell transplant. CDR3 bases: TGCGCCAGCAGCTTGAGACTGCAGGGGAGCCAAGAGACCCAGTACTTC. As protein: CASSLRLQGSQETQYF. Full variable domain (rest looked up from reference TRBV5-1 and TRBJ2-5): KAGVTQTPRYLIKTRGQQVTLSCSPISGHRSVSWYQQTPGQGLQFLFEYFSETQRNKGNFPGRFSGRQFSNSRSEMNVSTLELGDSALYLCASSLRLQGSQETQYFGPGTRLLVL.